The present TCR beta chain was sequenced within a study of T cells in Graves' hyperthyroidism and ophthalmopathy. General study results and limits: Blood also held most thyroid clonotypes expanded beyond 0.001. With a median lead of roughly 6.8 months before onset, the model predicted ophthalmopathy. A model using 13 V-J features told ophthalmopathy apart from stable hyperthyroidism.

J lost 3 bases, V lost 4 bases, and 1 base had no gene match. Per germline, CDR1 SNHLY and CDR2 FYNNEI. This CDR3 spans 14 amino acids. For this clonotype: Its matching antigen is unknown.

The study based diagnoses on clinical symptoms, serum thyroxine and TRAb, thyroid ultrasound and orbital computed tomography. RNA transcripts were the template for amplifying TCR beta CDR3 regions. An initial round of RT-PCR targeting the TCR CDR3 relied on the HTBI primer set. TCRdb re-called the multiplex PCR reads through MiXCR, storing one row per CDR3 protein. The table shows more than 100,000 distinct CDR3 sequences, with 45% to 50% occurring only once. The rearrangement uses TRBV2 and TRBJ1-1; 11 nucleotides align to TRBD1. The TCR was taken from a man aged 40-49 years with Graves' hyperthyroidism. The sample taken for sequencing was blood. Here the CDR3 DNA reads TGTGCCAGCAGTGGGACAGGGGGCCACACTGAAGCTTTCTTT. Its protein product is CASSGTGGHTEAFF.